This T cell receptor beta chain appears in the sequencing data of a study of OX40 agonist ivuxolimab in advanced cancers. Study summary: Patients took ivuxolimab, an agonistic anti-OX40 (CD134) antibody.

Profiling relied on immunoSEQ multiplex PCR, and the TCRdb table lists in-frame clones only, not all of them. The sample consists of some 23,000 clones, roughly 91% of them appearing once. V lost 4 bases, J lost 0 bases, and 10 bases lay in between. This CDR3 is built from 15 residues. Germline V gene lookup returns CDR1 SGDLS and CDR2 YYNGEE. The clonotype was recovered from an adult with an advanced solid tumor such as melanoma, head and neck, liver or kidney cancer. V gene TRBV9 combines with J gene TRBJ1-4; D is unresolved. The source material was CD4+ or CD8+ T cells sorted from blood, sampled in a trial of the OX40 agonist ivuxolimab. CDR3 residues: CASSPLAATNEKLFF. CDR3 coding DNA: TGTGCCAGCAGCCCCCTCGCGGCAACTAATGAAAAACTGTTTTTT.